These 25 T cell receptor beta chains came from one sample sequenced in a study of CD8+ T cells in alopecia areata. RNA was extracted and reverse transcribed into cDNA as the sequencing template. The table came from immunoSEQ multiplex PCR; TCRdb's copy has only in-frame clones and leaves some out. Of some 130,000 clones listed, around 49% are singletons. Material: CD8+ T cells sorted from blood, obtained at week 0. These receptors were collected from a human donor with alopecia areata.

This chain links TRBV13 with TRBJ2-2, with D possibly being TRBD2 (6 bases). The germline CDR1 and CDR2 sequences are PRHDT and FYEKMQ (reference sequence). The CDR3 contains 14 residues. The V gene lost 7 bases and the J gene lost 2 bases, with 11 bases spanning the gap. The CDR3 coding sequence is TGTGCCAGCACCCGACTAGATAACACCGGGGAGCTGTTTTTT. Residues: CASTRLDNTGELFF.

V is TRBV5-1 and J is TRBJ2-4; D possibly uses TRBD1 or TRBD2 (5 bases each). Trimming took off 2 bases at V and 8 bases at J, with 14 bases between the two ends. The CDR3 loop spans 14 amino acids. The germline gives CDR1 SGHRS, CDR2 YFSETQ. The chain's CDR3 is CASSFGATADIQYF. The CDR3 nucleotides are TGCGCCAGCAGCTTCGGGGCCACCGCGGACATTCAGTACTTC.

The chain carries TRBV9 and TRBJ1-5; D uncertain. The CDR3 contains 11 residues. V lost 7 bases, J lost 7 bases, and 9 bases lay in between. Germline CDR1 is SGDLS and CDR2 is YYNGEE. This CDR3 is CASGLGQPQHF. CDR3 coding DNA: TGTGCCAGCGGTTTAGGGCAGCCCCAGCATTTT.

The chain links TRBV20-1 to TRBJ1-1; D is ambiguous. Trimming left V 5 bases short and J 8 bases short, with 12 bases between. Germline lookup yields CDR1 DFQATT and CDR2 SNEGSKA (reference sequence). This CDR3 comprises 11 residues. CDR3 in DNA: TGCAGTGCTCCAAGTCGGGGAGAAGCTTTCTTT. Translating gives CSAPSRGEAFF.

The chain carries TRBV4-2 and TRBJ1-1; unclear D gene. V lost 3 bases to trimming and J lost 4 bases, with 9 bases between them. The germline gives CDR1 LGHNA, CDR2 YNFKEQ. The CDR3 extends over 13 amino acids. This CDR3 reads CASSQDHFTEAFF. The CDR3 DNA is TGTGCCAGCAGCCAGGACCATTTCACTGAAGCTTTCTTT.

This chain links TRBV9 with TRBJ2-4; 8 bases map to TRBD2. The J segment lost 1 base and the V segment lost 3 bases, leaving 9 bases of the junction unmatched. The CDR3 is 17 amino acids. Germline lookup yields CDR1 SGDLS and CDR2 YYNGEE. This CDR3 reads CASSASGTRGAKNIQYF. The DNA for the CDR3 is TGTGCCAGCAGCGCCAGCGGGACTAGAGGGGCCAAAAACATTCAGTACTTC.

The CDR3 spells CASSVGDGGAQYF. The DNA of the CDR3 is TGTGCCAGCAGCGTAGGTGACGGCGGGGCCCAGTACTTC. The chain combines TRBV9 with TRBJ2-5, with D perhaps TRBD2 (6 bases). This CDR3 has 13 amino acids. Germline values: CDR1 SGDLS, CDR2 YYNGEE. The V end was cut by 0 bases, the J end by 9 bases, with 12 bases between.

This clone has a handful of counts. The chain recombines TRBV7-9 with TRBJ2-2, with D perhaps matching TRBD1 or TRBD2 (5 bases each). The germline V gene has CDR1 SEHNR and CDR2 FQNEAQ (reference sequence). V shed 7 bases and J shed 2 bases, with 14 bases lying between them. CDR3 size: 15 residues. DNA for the CDR3: TGTGCCAGCAACCGAGGGGAGATAAACACCGGGGAGCTGTTTTTT. As protein: CASNRGEINTGELFF.

This chain connects TRBV10-3 to TRBJ2-3; 8 bases map to TRBD2. After removal of 8 bases from V and 2 bases from J, the junction contained 6 bases not matched to a gene. The germline CDR1 and CDR2 sequences are ENHRY and SYGVKD. This CDR3 comprises 14 residues. The CDR3 reads CAIGVAGSTDTQYF. CDR3 DNA: TGTGCCATCGGGGTAGCGGGGTCCACAGATACGCAGTATTTT.

This clone was seen only a few times. In the same sample, other DNA sequences code for this CDR3. The V call is TRBV2, the J call TRBJ2-1; D gene ambiguous. Germline lookup yields CDR1 SNHLY and CDR2 FYNNEI. The CDR3 has 12 residues. Trimming cost V 3 bases and J 4 bases, with 4 bases left between them. The CDR3 loop is CASSDSYNEQFF. The CDR3 region has the DNA TGTGCCAGCAGTGACTCGTACAATGAGCAGTTCTTC.

This chain connects TRBV6-6 to TRBJ2-2; D remains unclear. The CDR3 runs 11 residues. Germline V CDR1 and CDR2: MNHNY, SVGAGI (reference sequence). V was pared by 6 bases and J by 7 bases, with 6 bases between. This CDR3 is CASRDVGELFF. The CDR3 bases are TGTGCCAGCAGGGACGTCGGGGAGCTGTTTTTT.

This clone was detected a few times. A read error may produce the germline difference seen at one junction end. The CDR3 region has the DNA TGCGCCAGCAGCCTTACTTCAGGTAACGATGGCTACACCTTC. Its protein is CASSLTSGNDGYTF. This chain connects TRBV5-1 to TRBJ1-2; no firm D call. CDR3 length: 14 residues. Germline CDR1 reads SGHRS; CDR2 reads YFSETQ.

This clone was seen just once. The chain carries TRBV6-5 and TRBJ1-6, with 7 bases fitting TRBD1. CDR3 length: 13 amino acids. The ends lost 4 bases at V and 9 bases at J; junction bases unmatched: 3. Germline V gives CDR1 MNHEY, CDR2 SVGAGI. The CDR3: CASSSGGGSPLHF. The CDR3 coding sequence is TGTGCCAGCAGTTCAGGGGGGGGTTCACCCCTCCACTTT.

This chain joins TRBV19 and TRBJ2-3; D ambiguous. Germline values: CDR1 LNHDA, CDR2 SQIVND (reference sequence). This CDR3 comprises 13 residues. The germline V and J ends were trimmed by 6 bases and 6 bases, with 13 bases remaining between them. CDR3 coding DNA: TGTGCCAGTAGGGATGATCCTCGCGATACGCAGTATTTT. It codes for CASRDDPRDTQYF. Filled out from reference TRBV19 and TRBJ2-3, the complete variable domain reads DGGITQSPKYLFRKEGQNVTLSCEQNLNHDAMYWYRQDPGQGLRLIYYSQIVNDFQKGDIAEGYSVSREKKESFPLTVTSAQKNPTAFYLCASRDDPRDTQYFGPGTRLTVL.

CDR3 nucleotide sequence: TGTGCCAGCAGTGAATGGCAACAAATTGAAGCTTTCTTT. This encodes CASSEWQQIEAFF. The chain carries TRBV25-1 and TRBJ1-1, with no clear D. V gave up 1 base and J gave up 7 bases, with 10 bases separating them. Germline V CDR1 and CDR2: MGHDK, SYGVNS. This CDR3 has 13 amino acids.

This chain connects TRBV27 to TRBJ1-1, with D unresolved. Trimming pared 3 bases from V and 1 base from J, leaving 6 bases between. CDR1 is MNHEY, CDR2 SMNVEV, per germline (reference sequence). This CDR3 contains 13 residues. CDR3 amino acids: CASSFSGNTEAFF. In nucleotides, the CDR3 is TGTGCCAGCAGTTTCAGTGGGAACACTGAAGCTTTCTTT.

V is TRBV4-1 and J is TRBJ1-1, with D possibly being TRBD1 (5 bases). Between the trimmed V and J ends, which lost 1 base and 1 base, there was a span of 10 bases. The CDR3 contains 15 residues. CDR1 and CDR2 from the germline V gene are MGHRA and YSYEKL. CDR3 sequence: CASSQGGHWNTEAFF. As DNA, the CDR3 is TGCGCCAGCAGCCAAGGTGGACATTGGAACACTGAAGCTTTCTTT.

The J gene is TRBJ1-2, the V gene TRBV7-8, with TRBD1 matching 9 bases. Unmatched junction bases numbered 4, after V lost 4 bases and J lost 7 bases. This CDR3 is built from 13 residues. The germline gives CDR1 SGHVS, CDR2 FQNEAQ. CDR3 bases: TGTGCCAGCAGCTACAGGGGGCGAGGTGGCTACACCTTC. This encodes CASSYRGRGGYTF.

The CDR3 sequence: CATSILQGGEDGYTF. The CDR3 nucleotides are TGTGCCACCAGCATACTTCAGGGAGGGGAGGATGGCTACACCTTC. The chain combines TRBV15 with TRBJ1-2; the D gene is possibly TRBD1 (5 bases). The ends were cut back, 4 bases at V and 6 bases at J, with 18 bases in the middle. CDR1 LNHNV and CDR2 YYDKDF come from the germline V gene (reference sequence). The CDR3 contains 15 residues.

This chain uses TRBV15 with TRBJ2-5, with 9 bases that match TRBD2. Trimming cost V 0 bases and J 4 bases; bases outside gene matches: 9. CDR1 LNHNV and CDR2 YYDKDF come from the germline V gene (reference sequence). The CDR3 sequence is 17 residues long. The CDR3 DNA is TGTGCCACCAGCAGAGATCGGGGTAGCGGGGGACGAGAGACCCAGTACTTC. It yields the protein CATSRDRGSGGRETQYF.

V and J are TRBV29-1 and TRBJ1-2; 11 bases line up with TRBD1. Trimming cost V 6 bases and J 4 bases; bases outside gene matches: 10. The CDR3 is made up of 15 amino acids. From germline, CDR1 is SQVTM and CDR2 ANQGSEA. The CDR3: CSVAPPGTGGYGYTF. The CDR3 DNA reads as TGCAGCGTAGCGCCCCCCGGGACAGGGGGCTATGGCTACACCTTC.

The chain uses TRBV30 and TRBJ2-3; 8 bases fit TRBD2. V lost 2 bases and J lost 1; bases outside the gene matches: 2. CDR3 length: 14 amino acids. Germline values: CDR1 GTSNPN, CDR2 SVGIG (reference sequence). This chain's CDR3 is CAWSNSGGTDTQYF. For the CDR3, the DNA is TGTGCCTGGAGTAATAGCGGGGGCACAGATACGCAGTATTTT.

This clone was found a few times. The rearrangement uses TRBV4-1 and TRBJ1-4; no definite D call. Per germline, CDR1 MGHRA and CDR2 YSYEKL. This CDR3 comprises 17 residues. V dropped 2 bases and J dropped 0 bases, with 13 bases sitting between them. CDR3 sequence: CASSQRTAAATNEKLFF. CDR3 nucleotides: TGCGCCAGCAGCCAACGGACGGCCGCTGCAACTAATGAAAAACTGTTTTTT.

This chain connects TRBV5-6 to TRBJ1-1; D perhaps matches TRBD1 (5 bases). V was trimmed by 3 bases and J by 1 base, leaving 10 bases between them. The length of the CDR3 is 14 residues. Germline V CDR1 and CDR2: SGHDT, YYEEEE. CDR3 sequence reads: CASSWPGGNTEAFF. As DNA, the CDR3 is TGTGCCAGCAGCTGGCCGGGGGGGAACACTGAAGCTTTCTTT.

This chain uses TRBV6-6 with TRBJ2-5; 7 bases map to TRBD1. J lost 2 bases, V lost 7 bases, and 13 bases had no gene match. Germline values: CDR1 MNHNY, CDR2 SVGAGI (reference sequence). This CDR3 comprises 16 residues. CDR3 amino acids: CASTEHRGPRQETQYF. CDR3 in DNA: TGTGCCAGCACCGAACACAGGGGTCCGAGGCAAGAGACCCAGTACTTC.